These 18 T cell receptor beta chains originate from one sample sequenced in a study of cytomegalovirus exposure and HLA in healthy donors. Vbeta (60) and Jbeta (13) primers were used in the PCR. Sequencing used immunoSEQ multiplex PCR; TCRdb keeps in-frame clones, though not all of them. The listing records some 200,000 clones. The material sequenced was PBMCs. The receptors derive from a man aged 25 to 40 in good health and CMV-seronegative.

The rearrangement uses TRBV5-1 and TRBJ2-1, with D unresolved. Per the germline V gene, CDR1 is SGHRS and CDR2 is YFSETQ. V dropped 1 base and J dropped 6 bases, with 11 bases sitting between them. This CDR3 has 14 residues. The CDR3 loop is CASSLMAVGNEQFF. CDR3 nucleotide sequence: TGCGCCAGCAGCTTGATGGCGGTAGGCAATGAGCAGTTCTTC.

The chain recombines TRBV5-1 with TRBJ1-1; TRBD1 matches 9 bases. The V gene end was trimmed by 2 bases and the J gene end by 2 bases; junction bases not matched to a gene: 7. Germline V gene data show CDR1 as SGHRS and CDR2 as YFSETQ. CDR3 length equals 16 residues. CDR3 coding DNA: TGCGCCAGCAGCTTACGAGCGGGACAGGGAAACACTGAAGCTTTCTTT. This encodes CASSLRAGQGNTEAFF.

This CDR3 is CSASRAGGYTF. The CDR3 region has the DNA TGCAGTGCTAGCCGGGCGGGGGGCTACACCTTC. J is TRBJ1-2 and V is TRBV20-1; D is undetermined. The CDR3 sequence is 11 residues long. Trimming stripped 3 bases from V and 8 bases from J, with 10 bases between. CDR1 and CDR2 (germline): DFQATT, SNEGSKA (reference sequence).

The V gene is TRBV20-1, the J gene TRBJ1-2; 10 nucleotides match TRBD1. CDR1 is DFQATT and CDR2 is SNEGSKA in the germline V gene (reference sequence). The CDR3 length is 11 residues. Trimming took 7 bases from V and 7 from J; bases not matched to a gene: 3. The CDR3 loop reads CSGDRGGGYTF. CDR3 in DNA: TGCAGTGGGGACAGGGGAGGTGGCTACACCTTC.

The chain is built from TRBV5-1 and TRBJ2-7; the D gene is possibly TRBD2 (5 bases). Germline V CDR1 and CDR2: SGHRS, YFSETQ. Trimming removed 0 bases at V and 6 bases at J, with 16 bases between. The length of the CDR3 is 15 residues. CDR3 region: CASSLGYGDTFEQYF. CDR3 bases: TGCGCCAGCAGCTTGGGTTACGGGGATACTTTCGAGCAGTACTTC.

The DNA for the CDR3 is TGTGCCAGTAGTATTGGGTCTGGGGACTGGAGTTCCCAGTACTTC. It is translated as CASSIGSGDWSSQYF. The genes are TRBV19 and TRBJ2-5, with a weak D call TRBD2 (6 bases). The V gene's germline CDR1 is LNHDA and CDR2 SQIVND (reference sequence). Between the trimmed V and J ends, which lost 3 bases and 9 bases, there was a span of 20 bases. The CDR3 spans 15 residues. The variable domain in full, completed from reference TRBV19 and TRBJ2-5, reads DGGITQSPKYLFRKEGQNVTLSCEQNLNHDAMYWYRQDPGQGLRLIYYSQIVNDFQKGDIAEGYSVSREKKESFPLTVTSAQKNPTAFYLCASSIGSGDWSSQYFGPGTRLLVL.

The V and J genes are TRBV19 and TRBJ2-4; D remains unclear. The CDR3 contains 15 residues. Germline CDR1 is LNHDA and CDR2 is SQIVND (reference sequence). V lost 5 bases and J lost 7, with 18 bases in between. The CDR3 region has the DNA TGTGCCAGTAGTGCCCCGACTCGGATGGTGAACATTCAGTACTTC. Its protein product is CASSAPTRMVNIQYF.

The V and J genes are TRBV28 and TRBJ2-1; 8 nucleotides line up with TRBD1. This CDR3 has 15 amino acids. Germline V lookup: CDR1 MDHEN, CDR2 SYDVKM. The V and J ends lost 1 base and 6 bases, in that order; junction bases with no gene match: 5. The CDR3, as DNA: TGTGCCAGCAGTTTATTGGACAGGGAAGGCAATGAGCAGTTCTTC. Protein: CASSLLDREGNEQFF.

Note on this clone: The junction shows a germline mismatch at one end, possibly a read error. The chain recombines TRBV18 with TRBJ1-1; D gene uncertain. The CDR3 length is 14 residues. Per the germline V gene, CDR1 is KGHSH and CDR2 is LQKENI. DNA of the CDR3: TGTGCCAGCTCAATCGACATGTGGGTCACTGAAACTTTCTTT. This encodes CASSIDMWVTETFF.

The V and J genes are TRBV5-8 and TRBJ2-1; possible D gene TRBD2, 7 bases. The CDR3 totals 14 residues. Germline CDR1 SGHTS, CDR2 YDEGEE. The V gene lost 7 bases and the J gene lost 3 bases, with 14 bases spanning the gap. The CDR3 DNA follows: TGTGCCAGCGCGAGGGGGGGCCGCTACAATGAGCAGTTCTTC. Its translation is CASARGGRYNEQFF.

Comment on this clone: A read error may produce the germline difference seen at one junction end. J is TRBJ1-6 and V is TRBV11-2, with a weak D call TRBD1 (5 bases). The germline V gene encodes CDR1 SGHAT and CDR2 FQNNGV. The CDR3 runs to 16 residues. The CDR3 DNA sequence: TGTGCCACCAGCCCCGGGGGAGCCTCCTATAATTCACCCCTCCACTTT. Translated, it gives CATSPGGASYNSPLHF. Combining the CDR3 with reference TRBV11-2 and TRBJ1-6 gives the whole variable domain EAGVAQSPRYKIIEKRQSVAFWCNPISGHATLYWYQQILGQGPKLLIQFQNNGVVDDSQLPKDRFSAERLKGVDSTLKIQPAKLEDSAVYLCATSPGGASYNSPLHFGNGTRLTVT.

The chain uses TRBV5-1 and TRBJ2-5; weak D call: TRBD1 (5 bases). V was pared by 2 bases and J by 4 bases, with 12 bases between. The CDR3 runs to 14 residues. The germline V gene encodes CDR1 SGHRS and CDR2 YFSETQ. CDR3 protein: CASSFLGQGETQYF. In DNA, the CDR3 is TGCGCCAGCAGCTTCCTAGGACAAGGAGAGACCCAGTACTTC.

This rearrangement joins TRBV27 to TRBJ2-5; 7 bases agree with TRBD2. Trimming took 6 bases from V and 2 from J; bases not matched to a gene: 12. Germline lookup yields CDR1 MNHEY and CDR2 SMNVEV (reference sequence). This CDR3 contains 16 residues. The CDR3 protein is CASSPLLGGKQETQYF. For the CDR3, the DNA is TGTGCCAGCAGCCCCCTCTTGGGGGGGAAACAAGAGACCCAGTACTTC.

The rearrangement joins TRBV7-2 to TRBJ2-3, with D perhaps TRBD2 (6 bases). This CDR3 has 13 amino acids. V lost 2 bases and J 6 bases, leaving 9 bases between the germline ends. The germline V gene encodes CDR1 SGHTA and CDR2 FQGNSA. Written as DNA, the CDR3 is TGTGCCAGCAGCTTATCTGGGGGGGATACGCAGTATTTT. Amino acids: CASSLSGGDTQYF.

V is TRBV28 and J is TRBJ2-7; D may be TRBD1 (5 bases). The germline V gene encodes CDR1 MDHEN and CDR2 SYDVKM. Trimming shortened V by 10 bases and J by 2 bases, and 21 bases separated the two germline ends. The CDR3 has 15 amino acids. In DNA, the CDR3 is TGTGCCACCGCTTCCGGATGGCAGGGAACCTACGAGCAGTACTTC. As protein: CATASGWQGTYEQYF.

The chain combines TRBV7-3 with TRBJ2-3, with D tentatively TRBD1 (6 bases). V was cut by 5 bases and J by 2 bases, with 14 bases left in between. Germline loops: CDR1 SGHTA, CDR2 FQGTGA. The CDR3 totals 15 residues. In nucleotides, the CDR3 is TGTGCCAGCAGCCTCGTGGGGGCTTCCACAGATACGCAGTATTTT. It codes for CASSLVGASTDTQYF. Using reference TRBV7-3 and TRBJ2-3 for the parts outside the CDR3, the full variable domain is GAGVSQTPSNKVTEKGKYVELRCDPISGHTALYWYRQSLGQGPEFLIYFQGTGAADDSGLPNDRFFAVRPEGSVSTLKIQRTERGDSAVYLCASSLVGASTDTQYFGPGTRLTVL.

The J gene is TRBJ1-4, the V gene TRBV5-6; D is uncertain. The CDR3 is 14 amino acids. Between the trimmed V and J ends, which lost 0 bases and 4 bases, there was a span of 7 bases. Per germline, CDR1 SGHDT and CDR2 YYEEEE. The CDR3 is CASSLDGNNEKLFF. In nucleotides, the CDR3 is TGTGCCAGCAGCTTGGATGGCAATAATGAAAAACTGTTTTTT.

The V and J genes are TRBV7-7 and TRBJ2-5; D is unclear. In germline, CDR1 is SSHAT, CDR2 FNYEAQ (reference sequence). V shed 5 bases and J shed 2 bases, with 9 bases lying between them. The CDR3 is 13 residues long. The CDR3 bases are TGTGCCAGCAGCGGTCACGCGCAAGAGACCCAGTACTTC. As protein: CASSGHAQETQYF.